Each of the 12 T cell receptor beta chains below was sequenced from the same sample in a study of T cell responses to AZD1222 COVID-19 vaccine. Profiling relied on immunoSEQ multiplex PCR, and the TCRdb table lists in-frame clones only, not all of them. The sample contains around 99,000 clones, 85% to 95% of which appear only once. The material sequenced was peripheral blood, taken on day 0 of AZD1222 vaccination. The receptors stem from an adult in good health.

The chain has TRBV5-1 and TRBJ1-1; TRBD1 is a possible D gene (6 bases). This CDR3 spans 14 amino acids. V lost 0 bases to trimming and J lost 5 bases, with 11 bases between them. Per the germline V gene, CDR1 is SGHRS and CDR2 is YFSETQ. The CDR3 protein is CASSLGGGWTEAFF. The DNA of the CDR3 is TGCGCCAGCAGCTTGGGAGGGGGGTGGACTGAAGCTTTCTTT. Filled out from reference TRBV5-1 and TRBJ1-1, the complete variable domain reads KAGVTQTPRYLIKTRGQQVTLSCSPISGHRSVSWYQQTPGQGLQFLFEYFSETQRNKGNFPGRFSGRQFSNSRSEMNVSTLELGDSALYLCASSLGGGWTEAFFGQGTRLTVV.

The rearrangement links TRBV27 to TRBJ2-7, with D possibly matching TRBD2 (6 bases). This CDR3 comprises 15 residues. CDR1 is MNHEY and CDR2 is SMNVEV in the germline V gene (reference sequence). The V end was cut by 6 bases, the J end by 2 bases, with 17 bases between. DNA for the CDR3: TGTGCCAGCAGAACCACCCCAGCGGGCCCCTACGAGCAGTACTTC. Translating gives CASRTTPAGPYEQYF.

The rearrangement uses TRBV7-8 and TRBJ1-3; D is ambiguous. Germline V CDR1 and CDR2: SGHVS, FQNEAQ. There are 17 residues in the CDR3. The V gene lost 4 bases and the J gene lost 0 bases, with 16 bases spanning the gap. This CDR3 is CASSSLGVPSSGNTIYF. The CDR3 bases are TGTGCCAGCAGCTCCCTTGGGGTTCCGAGCTCTGGAAACACCATATATTTT.

This clone was seen once. The chain carries TRBV7-9 and TRBJ1-2, with D hard to call. The germline V gene has CDR1 SEHNR and CDR2 FQNEAQ (reference sequence). The CDR3 covers 15 residues. Trimming took 5 bases from V and 1 from J, leaving 14 bases between them. CDR3: CASSPPSVSNYGYTF. The DNA for the CDR3 is TGTGCCAGCAGCCCCCCTAGTGTCAGTAACTATGGCTACACCTTC. Complete variable domain (other parts from reference TRBV7-9 and TRBJ1-2): DTGVSQNPRHKITKRGQNVTFRCDPISEHNRLYWYRQTLGQGPEFLTYFQNEAQLEKSRLLSDRFSAERPKGSFSTLEIQRTEQGDSAMYLCASSPPSVSNYGYTFGSGTRLTVV.

The rearrangement joins TRBV7-8 to TRBJ2-3, with TRBD1 matching over 8 bases. J was trimmed by 0 bases and V by 5 bases; bases with no gene match: 7. CDR3 length: 16 amino acids. Germline V CDR1 and CDR2: SGHVS, FQNEAQ. The CDR3 sequence: CASSPRTGISTDTQYF. The DNA for the CDR3 is TGTGCCAGCAGCCCACGGACAGGGATCAGCACAGATACGCAGTATTTT.

The chain couples TRBV7-2 to TRBJ1-1, with 8 nucleotides matching TRBD1. J was trimmed by 10 bases and V by 10 bases; bases with no gene match: 14. Germline V gives CDR1 SGHTA, CDR2 FQGNSA. This CDR3 comprises 13 residues. Here the CDR3 reads CATKPNQGAAAFF. DNA for the CDR3: TGTGCCACCAAGCCTAATCAGGGGGCGGCAGCTTTCTTT.

The V and J genes are TRBV6-5 and TRBJ1-3; D remains ambiguous. Germline V gene sequence: CDR1 MNHEY, CDR2 SVGAGI. The CDR3 has 12 residues. Deletions cut 8 bases from V and 4 bases from J, with 9 bases between. For the CDR3, the DNA is TGTGCCAGCGCCGGATCGGGAAACACCATATATTTT. Translating it yields CASAGSGNTIYF.

V is TRBV7-9 and J is TRBJ2-2, with D uncertain. The germline gives CDR1 SEHNR, CDR2 FQNEAQ (reference sequence). Trimming removed 5 bases from V and 4 bases from J, with 17 bases in between. This CDR3 is 16 amino acids long. CDR3 nucleotides: TGTGCCAGCAGCCCGCTAGGCCTCAGAGGCACCGGGGAGCTGTTTTTT. The encoded protein is CASSPLGLRGTGELFF.

This rearrangement joins TRBV6-1 to TRBJ1-2; no reliable D call. The CDR3 covers 13 residues. Germline V gives CDR1 MNHNS, CDR2 SASEGT. V lost 3 bases, J lost 8 bases, and 13 bases lay in between. The CDR3 DNA reads as TGTGCCAGCAGTGATAGGGCCCAAGAAGGCTACACCTTC. Translation: CASSDRAQEGYTF.

The V call is TRBV3-1 (or the pseudogene TRBV3-2), the J call TRBJ1-5, with D perhaps TRBD1 (5 bases). CDR1 and CDR2 (germline): LGHDT, YNNKEL (reference sequence). The CDR3 has 15 amino acids. Deletions cut 4 bases from V and 1 base from J, with 11 bases between. The CDR3 sequence is CASSRGGVSNQPQHF. As DNA, the CDR3 is TGTGCCAGCAGCCGTGGGGGAGTCAGCAATCAGCCCCAGCATTTT.

The J gene is TRBJ2-3, the V gene TRBV7-9, with 8 bases fitting TRBD2. The CDR3 contains 16 residues. The germline gives CDR1 SEHNR, CDR2 FQNEAQ (reference sequence). The J segment lost 6 bases and the V segment lost 7 bases, leaving 15 bases of the junction unmatched. This chain's CDR3 is CASTFRQREFYDTQYF. CDR3 nucleotides: TGTGCCAGCACCTTCCGTCAGCGGGAGTTTTACGATACGCAGTATTTT.

The chain has TRBV5-1 and TRBJ2-7; D possibly corresponds to TRBD2 (6 bases). Germline lookup yields CDR1 SGHRS and CDR2 YFSETQ. Trimming took off 4 bases at V and 0 bases at J, with 14 bases between the two ends. The CDR3 runs 15 residues. CDR3: CASSRRDLGSYEQYF. As DNA, the CDR3 is TGCGCCAGCAGCCGCCGGGACTTAGGCTCCTACGAGCAGTACTTC.